These T cell receptor beta chains were read from a single sample in a study of beta chain features in type 1 diabetes. Profiling relied on immunoSEQ multiplex PCR, and the TCRdb table lists in-frame clones only, not all of them. The sample lists under 350,000 clones, about 8.5% occurring once. The material sequenced was central memory CD4+ T cells from blood. Receptor source: a woman between 18 and 30 years old in good health. Both conserved end residues are part of each CDR3. Each record gives: V gene, clone size, D gene, J gene, CDR3 protein, CDR3 DNA. D genes are given only for firm matches. Not all rows give a size; the values are once, few, many and, for expanded clones, a class.

v_call: TRBV19; clone_size: -; d_call: -; j_call: TRBJ2-6; cdr3_aa: CASKTSSGANVLTF; cdr3_nt: TGTGCCAGTAAAACTAGCTCTGGGGCCAACGTCCTGACTTTC
v_call: TRBV7-9; clone_size: -; d_call: -; j_call: TRBJ2-5; cdr3_aa: CASSLDEGTGTQYF; cdr3_nt: TGTGCCAGCAGCTTAGATGAGGGTACCGGGACCCAGTACTTC
v_call: TRBV4-1; clone_size: -; d_call: TRBD2; j_call: TRBJ2-3; cdr3_aa: CASSQGPGGFTDTQYF; cdr3_nt: TGCGCCAGCAGCCAAGGCCCCGGGGGGTTCACAGATACGCAGTATTTT
v_call: TRBV29-1; clone_size: -; d_call: TRBD1; j_call: TRBJ2-2; cdr3_aa: CSVGQGQGELFF; cdr3_nt: TGCAGCGTGGGACAGGGGCAGGGGGAGCTGTTTTTT
v_call: TRBV29-1; clone_size: few; d_call: -; j_call: TRBJ1-1; cdr3_aa: CSVADPFVRTEAFF; cdr3_nt: TGCAGCGTTGCCGATCCCTTTGTTAGGACTGAAGCTTTCTTT
v_call: TRBV4-2; clone_size: -; d_call: TRBD1; j_call: TRBJ2-2; cdr3_aa: CASSQVGTGAGELFF; cdr3_nt: TGTGCCAGCAGCCAAGTAGGGACAGGGGCCGGGGAGCTGTTTTTT
v_call: TRBV7-2; clone_size: -; d_call: -; j_call: TRBJ1-2; cdr3_aa: CASSLQGYGYTF; cdr3_nt: TGTGCCAGCAGCTTACAGGGCTATGGCTACACCTTC
v_call: TRBV15; clone_size: -; d_call: -; j_call: TRBJ2-7; cdr3_aa: CATSRDRGSYEQYF; cdr3_nt: TGTGCCACCAGCAGAGATCGTGGATCCTACGAGCAGTACTTC
v_call: TRBV11-3; clone_size: -; d_call: TRBD2; j_call: TRBJ2-1; cdr3_aa: CASSNRLAGGAYNEQFF; cdr3_nt: TGTGCCAGCAGCAACCGACTAGCGGGAGGTGCCTACAATGAGCAGTTCTTC
v_call: TRBV7-9; clone_size: many; d_call: TRBD2; j_call: TRBJ2-1; cdr3_aa: CASSPGLALVLEQFF; cdr3_nt: TGTGCCAGCAGCCCGGGACTAGCTTTGGTACTTGAGCAGTTCTTC
v_call: TRBV11-2; clone_size: many; d_call: -; j_call: TRBJ1-6; cdr3_aa: CASSLNAGNSPLHF; cdr3_nt: TGTGCCAGCAGCTTAAATGCAGGGAATTCACCCCTCCACTTT
v_call: TRBV7-2; clone_size: -; d_call: -; j_call: TRBJ1-2; cdr3_aa: CASSFPPPDLYGYTF; cdr3_nt: TGTGCCAGCAGCTTTCCCCCTCCGGACCTTTATGGCTACACCTTC
v_call: TRBV4-1; clone_size: few; d_call: -; j_call: TRBJ1-2; cdr3_aa: CASSPYDGLRYGYTF; cdr3_nt: TGCGCCAGCAGCCCATATGACGGGCTACGGTATGGCTACACCTTC
v_call: TRBV4-1; clone_size: -; d_call: TRBD1; j_call: TRBJ1-2; cdr3_aa: CASSQIAGGYGYTF; cdr3_nt: TGCGCCAGCAGCCAAATTGCAGGGGGATATGGCTACACCTTC
v_call: TRBV5-1; clone_size: -; d_call: -; j_call: TRBJ2-7; cdr3_aa: CASSLAHRGLYEQYF; cdr3_nt: TGCGCCAGCAGCTTGGCCCATAGAGGGTTGTACGAGCAGTACTTC
v_call: TRBV29-1; clone_size: -; d_call: -; j_call: TRBJ2-2; cdr3_aa: CSGGTDTGELFF; cdr3_nt: TGCAGCGGGGGAACCGACACCGGGGAGCTGTTTTTT
v_call: TRBV6-5; clone_size: -; d_call: -; j_call: TRBJ2-7; cdr3_aa: CASSSTPYEQYF; cdr3_nt: TGTGCCAGCAGTTCCACCCCCTACGAGCAGTACTTC
v_call: TRBV29-1; clone_size: few; d_call: -; j_call: TRBJ1-4; cdr3_aa: CSAHIGSGYEKLFF; cdr3_nt: TGCAGCGCCCACATTGGTTCAGGCTATGAAAAACTGTTTTTT
v_call: TRBV7-9; clone_size: -; d_call: -; j_call: TRBJ1-2; cdr3_aa: CASSSDGVGSGYTF; cdr3_nt: TGTGCCAGCAGCTCCGACGGTGTAGGATCCGGCTACACCTTC
v_call: TRBV2; clone_size: -; d_call: -; j_call: TRBJ2-3; cdr3_aa: CASSLRGRGTDTQYF; cdr3_nt: TGTGCCAGCAGTCTAAGGGGAAGAGGCACAGATACGCAGTATTTT
v_call: TRBV6-6; clone_size: many; d_call: TRBD1; j_call: TRBJ1-2; cdr3_aa: CASSYSGTGGGYTF; cdr3_nt: TGTGCCAGCAGTTACTCCGGGACAGGGGGAGGCTACACCTTC
v_call: TRBV19; clone_size: -; d_call: -; j_call: TRBJ1-2; cdr3_aa: CASSKNGYYGYTF; cdr3_nt: TGTGCCAGTAGTAAGAATGGCTACTATGGCTACACCTTC
v_call: TRBV6-5; clone_size: -; d_call: TRBD1; j_call: TRBJ2-2; cdr3_aa: CASSTGGTTGELFF; cdr3_nt: TGTGCCAGCAGTACAGGGGGAACAACCGGGGAGCTGTTTTTT
v_call: TRBV13; clone_size: -; d_call: TRBD1; j_call: TRBJ1-5; cdr3_aa: CASSTQEGADQPQHF; cdr3_nt: TGTGCCAGCAGCACCCAGGAGGGGGCCGATCAGCCCCAGCATTTT
v_call: TRBV10-3; clone_size: few; d_call: TRBD1; j_call: TRBJ1-2; cdr3_aa: CAISEVFQGAGYTF; cdr3_nt: TGTGCCATCAGTGAGGTGTTCCAGGGGGCTGGCTACACCTTC
v_call: TRBV7-9; clone_size: many; d_call: -; j_call: TRBJ2-3; cdr3_aa: CASSRTADTQYF; cdr3_nt: TGTGCCAGCAGCCGGACAGCAGATACGCAGTATTTT
v_call: TRBV7-3; clone_size: -; d_call: TRBD2; j_call: TRBJ2-3; cdr3_aa: CASSSGLAGADTQYF; cdr3_nt: TGTGCCAGCAGCTCCGGACTAGCGGGGGCGGATACGCAGTATTTT
v_call: TRBV7-3; clone_size: few; d_call: TRBD2; j_call: TRBJ2-3; cdr3_aa: CASSPRGGGTDTQYF; cdr3_nt: TGTGCCAGCAGCCCACGGGGGGGCGGCACAGATACGCAGTATTTT